The 10 T cell receptor beta chains listed next were all sequenced from one sample in a study of yellow fever vaccine responses in identical twins. TCRdb itself ran the RT-PCR reads through MiXCR, one entry per CDR3 protein. The sample includes tens of thousands of distinct CDR3 sequences, over 70% of them seen just once. The sequencing here drew on T cells from blood (PBMCs), unsorted or a sorted subset (not recorded which), taken before or after yellow fever vaccination (not recorded which). All receptors derive from a woman aged 18-30 years who received the yellow fever vaccine.

The rearrangement joins TRBV29-1 to TRBJ2-2, with D tentatively TRBD1 (6 bases). Germline lookup yields CDR1 SQVTM and CDR2 ANQGSEA. V lost 7 bases, J lost 4 bases, and 10 bases lay in between. The CDR3 is 12 residues long. DNA of the CDR3: TGCAGCGCACACAGGGCCACCGGGGAGCTGTTTTTT. It specifies CSAHRATGELFF.

The J gene is TRBJ2-3, the V gene TRBV4-2; maybe TRBD2 (5 bases). The CDR3 length is 15 residues. Germline lookup yields CDR1 LGHNA and CDR2 YNFKEQ. V dropped 1 base and J dropped 5 bases, with 13 bases sitting between them. The CDR3 loop reads CASSQARQEVDTQYF. CDR3 nucleotide sequence: TGTGCCAGCAGCCAAGCTCGGCAGGAGGTAGATACGCAGTATTTT.

The V and J genes are TRBV16 and TRBJ1-6; no firm D call. Trimming cost V 0 bases and J 7 bases, with 10 bases left between them. The CDR3 extends over 15 amino acids. Per the germline V gene, CDR1 is KGHSY and CDR2 is FQNENV. CDR3: CASSQSGLVNSPLHF. For the CDR3, the DNA is TGTGCCAGCAGCCAATCGGGCCTGGTGAATTCACCCCTCCACTTT.

This chain uses TRBV12-3 or TRBV12-4 with TRBJ2-7; the match to TRBD2 covers 8 bases. V lost 6 bases and J lost 2; bases outside the gene matches: 6. The CDR3 covers 14 residues. The CDR3 here is CASRETSVAYEQYF. The DNA for the CDR3 is TGTGCCAGCAGGGAGACTAGCGTCGCCTACGAGCAGTACTTC.

This chain joins TRBV18 and TRBJ2-2, with 10 bases matching TRBD2. Trimming took 2 bases from V and 6 from J; bases not matched to a gene: 3. The germline V gene encodes CDR1 KGHSH and CDR2 LQKENI. The CDR3 spans 15 residues. The CDR3 coding sequence is TGTGCCAGCTCACCAGAGGGGACTAGCGCCGGGGAGCTGTTTTTT. Translation: CASSPEGTSAGELFF.

The chain is built from TRBV29-1 and TRBJ1-6; D gene unclear. V was clipped by 6 bases and J by 8 bases, with 14 bases between them. Per the germline V gene, CDR1 is SQVTM and CDR2 is ANQGSEA. This CDR3 is built from 13 residues. CDR3 DNA sequence: TGCAGCGTCAAGCCGACAAGTGATTCACCCCTCCACTTT. Translated, it gives CSVKPTSDSPLHF.

This clonotype was seen a single time. The DNA for the CDR3 is TGTGCCAGCAACCCGGGACTAGCGGAATGGGAGCAGTACTTC. This translates into CASNPGLAEWEQYF. The chain is built from TRBV11-1 and TRBJ2-7; 11 nucleotides align to TRBD2. Germline assignment: CDR1 SGHAT and CDR2 FQDESV (reference sequence). V gave up 7 bases and J gave up 7 bases; unmatched junction bases: 9. The CDR3 consists of 14 residues.

This clonotype appeared a few times. This chain joins TRBV2 and TRBJ1-2; no clear D gene. The germline V gene encodes CDR1 SNHLY and CDR2 FYNNEI. The V gene lost 5 bases and the J gene lost 11 bases, with 15 bases spanning the gap. CDR3 length: 12 residues. This chain's CDR3 is CASSPPAARYTF. The CDR3 DNA is TGTGCCAGCAGTCCGCCGGCGGCTCGGTACACCTTC. Drawing the rest from reference TRBV2 and TRBJ1-2, the complete variable domain is EPEVTQTPSHQVTQMGQEVILRCVPISNHLYFYWYRQILGQKVEFLVSFYNNEISEKSEIFDDQFSVERPDGSNFTLKIRSTKLEDSAMYFCASSPPAARYTFGSGTRLTVV.

This clonotype was found a few times. V and J are TRBV6-9 and TRBJ2-3; tentative D call: TRBD1 (5 bases). The CDR3 consists of 15 residues. The germline V and J ends were trimmed by 4 bases and 2 bases, with 13 bases remaining between them. From germline, CDR1 is MNHGY and CDR2 SVAAGI. In DNA, the CDR3 is TGTGCCAGCAGTTCGTCGCAGGGCTCCACAGATACGCAGTATTTT. Residues: CASSSSQGSTDTQYF.

The CDR3 protein is CASGLPPTQYF. The CDR3 region has the DNA TGTGCTAGTGGTTTGCCGCCTACGCAGTATTTT. This chain links TRBV12-5 with TRBJ2-3, with D unresolved. Trimming took 2 bases from V and 8 from J, leaving 5 bases between them. CDR1 and CDR2 from the germline V gene are LGHNT and FRNRAP. The CDR3 totals 11 residues. The entire variable domain, with the rest obtained from reference TRBV12-5 and TRBJ2-3, is as follows: DARVTQTPRHKVTEMGQEVTMRCQPILGHNTVFWYRQTMMQGLELLAYFRNRAPLDDSGMPKDRFSAEMPDATLATLKIQPSEPRDSAVYFCASGLPPTQYFGPGTRLTVL.